The 10 T cell receptor beta chains presented below share a single source sample, sequenced in a study of response to subunit inactivated influenza vaccine. TCRdb ran MiXCR on the RT-PCR reads and lists one entry per CDR3 protein. The data hold roughly 460,000 distinct CDR3 sequences, with 9.5% to 12% observed a single time. The sample in question was PBMCs from blood, obtained 45 days after vaccination. These receptors all stem from a man aged 50 or older who received an inactivated influenza vaccine.

The V and J genes are TRBV27 and TRBJ1-2, with a weak D call TRBD1 (6 bases). CDR3 length: 13 amino acids. V was pared by 4 bases and J by 3 bases, with 9 bases between. Germline V gives CDR1 MNHEY, CDR2 SMNVEV (reference sequence). The CDR3 bases are TGTGCCAGCAGTTATACAGGGTACTATGGCTACACCTTC. Translating it yields CASSYTGYYGYTF.

This clonotype has more than one count but fewer than ten. V usage is TRBV12-3 or TRBV12-4 and J usage is TRBJ2-5; 10 bases are a match to TRBD2. The V and J ends lost 7 bases and 0 bases, in that order; junction bases with no gene match: 5. The CDR3 has 15 residues. CDR3 region: CASTPGTSDQETQYF. CDR3 DNA: TGTGCCAGCACCCCCGGGACTAGCGACCAAGAGACCCAGTACTTC.

Only a few counts were recorded for this clonotype. CDR3 nucleotide sequence: TGCGCCAGCAGCCAAGGACTCACAGGGAGCTCCTATAATTCACCCCTCCACTTT. This sequence encodes CASSQGLTGSSYNSPLHF. The V gene is TRBV4-1, the J gene TRBJ1-6, with a possible D match to TRBD1 (6 bases). Trimming removed 1 base from V and 0 bases from J, with 13 bases in between. CDR1 and CDR2 (germline): MGHRA, YSYEKL. The CDR3 is 18 amino acids.

This clonotype was detected a few times. V and J are TRBV20-1 and TRBJ1-2; D is unclear. CDR1 DFQATT and CDR2 SNEGSKA come from the germline V gene (reference sequence). Trimming pared 0 bases from V and 6 bases from J, leaving 14 bases between. CDR3 size: 14 residues. DNA for the CDR3: TGCAGTGCTAGAGATCTTGGGTGGCGCCATGGCTACACCTTC. Its protein product is CSARDLGWRHGYTF.

The CDR3 here is CASSLRGIGGEKLFF. For the CDR3, the DNA is TGTGCCAGCAGCTTAAGGGGGATCGGCGGAGAAAAACTGTTTTTT. The chain is built from TRBV11-2 and TRBJ1-4; TRBD1 is a possible D gene (6 bases). The V gene lost 2 bases and the J gene lost 8 bases, with 15 bases spanning the gap. The CDR3 has 15 residues. Germline V gives CDR1 SGHAT, CDR2 FQNNGV.

The J gene is TRBJ2-3, the V gene TRBV18; D may be TRBD2 (6 bases). Germline V gives CDR1 KGHSH, CDR2 LQKENI. The length of the CDR3 is 17 residues. Trimming pared 0 bases from V and 0 bases from J, leaving 13 bases between. The CDR3 DNA follows: TGTGCCAGCTCACCACCGTTGGAGGGGTCTAGCACAGATACGCAGTATTTT. It is translated as CASSPPLEGSSTDTQYF.

This clonotype was found many times. V and J are TRBV4-3 and TRBJ1-4; D remains unclear. This CDR3 spans 15 amino acids. The germline V and J ends were trimmed by 1 base and 8 bases, with 14 bases remaining between them. The V gene's germline CDR1 is LGHNA and CDR2 YSLEER. This CDR3 reads CASSQVSGIGEKLFF. CDR3 coding DNA: TGCGCCAGCAGCCAAGTTTCGGGTATAGGGGAAAAACTGTTTTTT.

This clonotype was detected a few times. The CDR3 reads CSASTHSGIIYEQFF. The CDR3 DNA is TGCAGTGCTAGTACTCACAGTGGGATTATCTATGAGCAGTTCTTC. The chain combines TRBV20-1 with TRBJ2-1; D ambiguous. This CDR3 comprises 15 residues. V lost 3 bases to trimming and J lost 8 bases, with 20 bases between them. Per the germline V gene, CDR1 is DFQATT and CDR2 is SNEGSKA (reference sequence).

This clonotype was detected many times. This chain connects TRBV3-1 to TRBJ2-5; D not certain. The CDR3 has 14 amino acids. CDR1 LGHDT and CDR2 YNNKEL come from the germline V gene (reference sequence). V lost 1 base, J lost 5 bases, and 11 bases lay in between. This CDR3 reads CASSQGLAAETQYF. The CDR3 DNA reads TGTGCCAGCAGCCAAGGATTGGCGGCGGAGACCCAGTACTTC.

CDR3 sequence reads: CASRKGAPEAFF. CDR3 coding DNA: TGTGCCTCGAGGAAGGGGGCGCCTGAAGCTTTCTTT. V usage is TRBV30 and J usage is TRBJ1-1, with TRBD1 identical over 7 bases. Germline assignment: CDR1 GTSNPN and CDR2 SVGIG (reference sequence). V gave up 7 bases and J gave up 6 bases; unmatched junction bases: 8. The CDR3 is 12 amino acids.